One T cell receptor beta chain is described in this entry. This specimen comes from a study of T cells after yellow fever vaccination. The CDR3 consists of 14 residues. Between the trimmed V and J ends, which lost 4 bases and 2 bases, there was a span of 9 bases. Per the germline V gene, CDR1 is MNHEY and CDR2 is SVGAGI. Making TCR cDNA involved 5'RACE template switching, which added UMIs and a universal primer site. TCRdb re-derived calls from the 5' RACE reads in MiXCR, one entry per CDR3 protein. This table has 450,000 to 550,000 distinct CDR3 sequences, 20% to 25% appearing once. The chain has TRBV6-5 and TRBJ1-3; D not resolved. Material: PBMCs, obtained 20 to 25 days after the first yellow fever vaccination. This clonotype was obtained from a man aged 18 to 29 who received the YFV17D yellow fever vaccine. In DNA, the CDR3 is TGTGCCAGCAGTTCCGTCCGGGCTGGAAACACCATATATTTT. Translation gives CASSSVRAGNTIYF.